Listed below are T cell receptor beta chains from one sample, sequenced in a study of blood T cell repertoires in COVID-19. The data were produced by immunoSEQ multiplex PCR, yet TCRdb's version contains in-frame clones alone and is incomplete. Among fewer than 300,000 clones listed, roughly 84% were seen once. The sequenced sample consisted of peripheral blood. The origin of the receptors is a woman aged 18-35 years with acute or convalescent COVID-19. Both conserved end residues are part of each CDR3. D genes are given only for firm matches. A row's size may be missing; if present it is once, few, many or a size class.

D,size,V,J,DNA,CDR3
NA,NA,TRBV12-3/TRBV12-4,TRBJ2-1,TGTGCCAGCAGTTTACCCCCACAGGGGCAGTTCTTC,CASSLPPQGQFF
NA,NA,TRBV27,TRBJ2-7,TGTGCCAGCAGTTCGGACTTTTACGAGCAGTACTTC,CASSSDFYEQYF
TRBD1,NA,TRBV11-2,TRBJ2-5,TGTGCCAGCAGCTTAGAGCTCGGACAGGACTTGGAGACCCAGTACTTC,CASSLELGQDLETQYF
NA,NA,TRBV15,TRBJ1-2,TGTGCCACCAGTCAGTATGGACAGCTCTATGGCTACACCTTC,CATSQYGQLYGYTF
NA,NA,TRBV13,TRBJ2-2,TGTGCCAGCAGCTTACGGACTGGGGCGAACACCGGGGAGCTGTTTTTT,CASSLRTGANTGELFF
TRBD1,NA,TRBV19,TRBJ1-4,TGTGCCACGGGCCTATGGGACAGGGCTAATGAAAAACTGTTTTTT,CATGLWDRANEKLFF
NA,few,TRBV29-1,TRBJ2-3,TGCAGCGCTGAAAGCCCGGGAAATACGCAGTATTTT,CSAESPGNTQYF
TRBD1,NA,TRBV4-3,TRBJ2-2,TGCGCCAGCAGCCATCGGACAGGGGCTGCCGGGGAGCTGTTTTTT,CASSHRTGAAGELFF
TRBD1,NA,TRBV30,TRBJ2-7,TGTGCCTGGAGAGGGGACAGGGCCTACTACGAGCAGTACTTC,CAWRGDRAYYEQYF
TRBD1,once,TRBV28,TRBJ1-2,TGTGCCAGCAGTTCTGGACAGGGTGACTATGGCTACACCTTC,CASSSGQGDYGYTF
NA,NA,TRBV10-2,TRBJ2-7,TGCGCCAGCAGTGAGCCACCGACAGTACCCGAGCAGTACTTC,CASSEPPTVPEQYF
TRBD2,NA,TRBV5-1,TRBJ2-2,TGCGCCAGCAGCCCCCCACTAGCGGGAGGGCGTTTCGGGGAGCTGTTTTTT,CASSPPLAGGRFGELFF
NA,once,TRBV6-5,TRBJ1-2,TGTGCCAGCAGTTACGGCACCTCTAACTATGGCTACACCTTC,CASSYGTSNYGYTF
NA,NA,TRBV9,TRBJ1-3,TGTGCCAGCAGCACAGCCCTAGGGGCCAACTCTGGAAACACCATATATTTT,CASSTALGANSGNTIYF
NA,NA,TRBV5-1,TRBJ2-1,TGCGCCAGCAGCCCCCCAGGGGCCATTATGCCCGATGAGCAGTTCTTC,CASSPPGAIMPDEQFF
TRBD2,NA,TRBV6-5,TRBJ2-7,TGTGCCAGCAGTTACTCATTAGCGGGAGGATACGAGCAGTACTTC,CASSYSLAGGYEQYF
NA,once,TRBV14,TRBJ2-2,TGTGCCAGCAGCCAATACAAACTAACAGGAACCGGGGAGCTGTTTTTT,CASSQYKLTGTGELFF
TRBD1,NA,TRBV7-2,TRBJ1-1,TGTGCCAATAAGAGGGGGCTTCTGATGAACACTGAAGCTTTCTTT,CANKRGLLMNTEAFF
TRBD1,NA,TRBV7-2,TRBJ1-6,TGTGCCAGCAGCCTGGAGGGGGACAGCAGATATAATTCACCCCTCCACTTT,CASSLEGDSRYNSPLHF
TRBD2,NA,TRBV13,TRBJ2-7,TGTGCCAGCAGCTTATATAGCGGGACCTTTCGGAACTACGAGCAGTACTTC,CASSLYSGTFRNYEQYF
TRBD1,NA,TRBV6-5,TRBJ2-7,TGTGCCAGCAGACAGGGGGCTATGTTCCTTCAGTACTTC,CASRQGAMFLQYF
NA,NA,TRBV4-3,TRBJ2-3,TGCGCCAGCAGCCAAGACAGGGGACGTACAGATACGCAGTATTTT,CASSQDRGRTDTQYF
NA,few,TRBV5-4,TRBJ2-7,TGTGCCAGCAGAGCCGGATCGGGAGCGATACCCTACGAGCAGTACTTC,CASRAGSGAIPYEQYF
TRBD1,NA,TRBV5-8,TRBJ1-1,TGTGCCAGCACCGGACAGGGGTTCACTGAAGCTTTCTTT,CASTGQGFTEAFF
NA,NA,TRBV10-3,TRBJ2-5,TGTGCCATCAGTGGACCCCAAGGGGGGACCCAGTACTTC,CAISGPQGGTQYF
TRBD1,few,TRBV18,TRBJ1-1,TGTGCCAGCTCACCAGGGACAGGCCTCGGGGACACTGAAGCTTTCTTT,CASSPGTGLGDTEAFF
NA,few,TRBV12-3/TRBV12-4,TRBJ1-5,TGTGCCAGCAGTTTGGCCGGGCAGCCCCAGCATTTT,CASSLAGQPQHF